This TCR beta chain came from a study of T-cell memory formation after mild COVID-19. Points from the study as a whole: Clones that contracted clustered mainly in CM and EM if CD4+ and in EMRA if CD8+. In pre-infection memory, a portion of responding clones appeared, which suggested that cross-reactive memory joined.

TCRdb ran MiXCR on the 5' RACE reads and lists one entry per CDR3 protein. This sample has 210,000 or so distinct CDR3 sequences, with about 10% found just once. This CDR3 has 16 residues. Germline CDR1 is GTSNPN and CDR2 is SVGIG (reference sequence). The V and J ends lost 5 bases and 2 bases respectively, with 19 bases between them. About this clonotype itself: What it binds is unknown.

The sequencing input was PBMCs or a T cell subset sorted from them (not recorded which). The clonotype was recovered from a man between 18 and 35 years old who had mild COVID-19 (a few samples of this study predate the infection). Cell type and time point are not known. The chain couples TRBV30 to TRBJ2-1, with D unresolved. The CDR3 DNA reads as TGTGCCTGGCCCCCTTCCAGCCCGGACGCCTACAATGAGCAGTTCTTC. Translating it yields CAWPPSSPDAYNEQFF.